These 29 T cell receptor beta chains were sequenced from one sample in a study of human T cells and chemical hapten exposure. MiXCR, applied by TCRdb to the RACE reads, yields one record per CDR3 protein. This table holds 150,000 to 200,000 distinct CDR3 sequences, approximately 24% found once. The time point was: patch test 3, about 24 weeks after DPC sensitization. The treatment is: therapeutic diphenylcyclopropenone sensitization with weekly scalp DPC. Material: whole blood, obtained in connection with sensitization to the hapten diphenylcyclopropenone (DPC). All receptors come from a woman aged 40-49 years with alopecia areata. Some clones in this sample may be carry-over from other donors' samples.

This clonotype was seen a handful of times. A much larger clonotype is one base distant, so this may be a read error. The chain couples TRBV29-1 to TRBJ1-2; TRBD1 matches at 10 bases. Germline CDR1 SQVTM, CDR2 ANQGSEA. The CDR3 extends over 15 amino acids. The CDR3 protein is CSVEGSDRGASGYNF. CDR3 DNA: TGCAGCGTTGAAGGGTCGGACAGGGGGGCCTCCGGCTACAACTTC.

The chain is built from TRBV20-1 and TRBJ1-5; 11 nucleotides align to TRBD1. CDR1 and CDR2 (germline): DFQATT, SNEGSKA (reference sequence). V shed 4 bases, J shed 3 bases, and the junction held 5 bases outside the gene matches. This CDR3 spans 15 amino acids. The CDR3 sequence: CSATRGQGVNQPQHF. The CDR3 region has the DNA TGCAGTGCTACGAGGGGACAGGGGGTCAATCAGCCCCAGCATTTT.

The chain couples TRBV12-3 or TRBV12-4 to TRBJ1-1; TRBD1 agrees at 8 bases. The CDR3 consists of 14 residues. V gave up 4 bases and J gave up 0 bases; unmatched junction bases: 1. The chain's CDR3 is CASSWDRLNTEAFF. CDR3 sequence (DNA): TGTGCCAGCAGTTGGGACAGGTTGAACACTGAAGCTTTCTTT.

DNA of the CDR3: TGTGCCAGCAAAAAACCGGGACAGGGATACAATGAGCAGTTCTTC. It specifies CASKKPGQGYNEQFF. The V and J genes are TRBV6-2 or TRBV6-3 and TRBJ2-1, with 9 bases identical to TRBD1. The V gene's germline CDR1 is MNHEY and CDR2 SVGEGT. The length of the CDR3 is 15 residues. V lost 7 bases to trimming and J lost 4 bases; unmatched junction nucleotides: 8.

The chain employs TRBV5-6 and TRBJ2-7; the D gene is possibly TRBD1 (5 bases). The CDR3 extends over 15 amino acids. Trimming shortened V by 2 bases and J by 3 bases, and 15 bases separated the two germline ends. Germline-derived CDR1 and CDR2 are SGHDT and YYEEEE. CDR3 coding DNA: TGTGCCAGCAGCTTAAGTCCAGGGTCCAACTACGAGCAGTACTTC. Encoded protein: CASSLSPGSNYEQYF.

This clonotype occurred a few times. V and J are TRBV9 and TRBJ2-7, with 10 positions matching TRBD2. The V gene's germline CDR1 is SGDLS and CDR2 YYNGEE. CDR3 length: 15 amino acids. V was pared by 1 base and J by 5 bases, with 6 bases of the junction left unmatched. The chain's CDR3 is CASSVSLAGVNEQYF. Here the CDR3 DNA reads TGTGCCAGCAGCGTAAGCCTAGCGGGAGTGAACGAGCAGTACTTC.

This clonotype was counted a few times. The rearrangement uses TRBV6-5 and TRBJ2-7, with TRBD1 matching over 8 bases. This CDR3 has 16 residues. Trimming removed 2 bases from V and 2 bases from J; junction bases left unmatched: 8. Germline values: CDR1 MNHEY, CDR2 SVGAGI. Written as DNA, the CDR3 is TGTGCCAGCAGTTACCAAGGACAGGGTAGTACCTACGAGCAGTACTTC. Amino acids: CASSYQGQGSTYEQYF.

The chain is built from TRBV20-1 and TRBJ2-1, with 12 bases fitting TRBD2. Losses at the gene ends were 2 bases for V and 8 bases for J; bases not matched to a gene: 1. Germline lookup yields CDR1 DFQATT and CDR2 SNEGSKA (reference sequence). The CDR3 runs 13 residues. The CDR3 reads CSARRLAGDEQFF. The CDR3 region has the DNA TGCAGTGCTAGACGACTAGCGGGAGATGAGCAGTTCTTC.

This clonotype was detected only once. The chain employs TRBV7-9 and TRBJ1-4; TRBD1 matches 7 bases. Germline lookup yields CDR1 SEHNR and CDR2 FQNEAQ (reference sequence). After removal of 5 bases from V and 7 bases from J, the junction contained 10 bases not matched to a gene. The CDR3 totals 15 residues. The CDR3 sequence: CASSRVVAGGEKLFF. The CDR3 region has the DNA TGTGCCAGCAGCAGAGTCGTGGCAGGGGGTGAAAAACTGTTTTTT.

The chain combines TRBV7-8 with TRBJ1-4; no reliable D call. From germline, CDR1 is SGHVS and CDR2 FQNEAQ. The CDR3 runs 14 residues. V was shortened by 4 bases and J by 12 bases, with 18 bases between the two germline ends. CDR3 loop: CASSSVYPPSELFF. CDR3 DNA sequence: TGTGCCAGCAGCTCGGTTTATCCCCCCTCGGAACTGTTTTTT.

This clonotype has a count of ten or more. This chain links TRBV7-9 with TRBJ1-6, with TRBD1 as a possible D gene (6 bases). The germline V gene has CDR1 SEHNR and CDR2 FQNEAQ (reference sequence). V gave up 3 bases and J gave up 14 bases, with 20 bases separating them. The CDR3 loop spans 15 amino acids. The DNA for the CDR3 is TGTGCCAGCAGCTTGGGAGGGGGTGAGGCTCGAGCCCTCCACTTT. This codes for CASSLGGGEARALHF.

The chain couples TRBV7-9 to TRBJ1-4; D is undetermined. The CDR3 is 16 residues long. In germline, CDR1 is SEHNR, CDR2 FQNEAQ (reference sequence). V gave up 1 base and J gave up 10 bases, with 19 bases separating them. The CDR3 nucleotides read TGTGCCAGCAGCTTAGTTGATCCGATTCTCGAGGGAAAACTGTTTTTT. Encoded protein: CASSLVDPILEGKLFF.

The chain combines TRBV20-1 with TRBJ2-7, with D unresolved. The CDR3 is made up of 14 amino acids. Germline CDR1 reads DFQATT; CDR2 reads SNEGSKA (reference sequence). The V gene lost 0 bases and the J gene lost 3 bases, with 12 bases spanning the gap. The CDR3 sequence: CSARDYLGSYEQYF. The CDR3 DNA reads TGCAGTGCTAGAGATTATTTAGGCAGCTACGAGCAGTACTTC.

This clonotype has just a few counts. The chain is built from TRBV6-1 and TRBJ2-6; perhaps D is TRBD1 or TRBD2 (5 bases each). Deletions cut 5 bases from V and 4 bases from J, with 12 bases between. CDR1 MNHNS and CDR2 SASEGT come from the germline V gene. This CDR3 has 15 residues. This CDR3 reads CASSPVGEGANVLTF. As DNA, the CDR3 is TGTGCCAGCAGTCCGGTGGGGGAGGGGGCCAACGTCCTGACTTTC.

This clonotype was observed a few times. The chain is built from TRBV27 and TRBJ1-5, with unresolved D. The V gene's germline CDR1 is MNHEY and CDR2 SMNVEV (reference sequence). V dropped 5 bases and J dropped 5 bases, with 13 bases sitting between them. The CDR3 runs to 14 residues. In DNA, the CDR3 is TGTGCCAGCAGTCCTAGGACCCTTGATCAGCCCCAGCATTTT. This gives the protein CASSPRTLDQPQHF.

This clonotype was seen a handful of times. The chain combines TRBV29-1 with TRBJ2-7; a weak D match, TRBD2 (6 bases). V was shortened by 4 bases and J by 6 bases, with 22 bases between the two germline ends. CDR1 and CDR2 (germline): SQVTM, ANQGSEA. This CDR3 is built from 15 residues. This CDR3 reads CSVAPREVEGTEQYF. CDR3 nucleotides: TGCAGCGTTGCGCCCAGGGAGGTAGAGGGTACCGAGCAGTACTTC.

The DNA of the CDR3 is TGTGCCAGCAGCTTCGGGACTCCTACCTACGAGCAGTACTTC. This encodes CASSFGTPTYEQYF. The J gene is TRBJ2-7, the V gene TRBV7-2; a weak D match, TRBD2 (6 bases). CDR1 is SGHTA and CDR2 is FQGNSA in the germline V gene. CDR3 length equals 14 residues. Trimming pared 3 bases from V and 2 bases from J, leaving 11 bases between. Variable domain in full (rest from reference TRBV7-2 and TRBJ2-7): GAGVSQSPSNKVTEKGKDVELRCDPISGHTALYWYRQSLGQGLEFLIYFQGNSAPDKSGLPSDRFSAERTGGSVSTLTIQRTQQEDSAVYLCASSFGTPTYEQYFGPGTRLTVT.

This rearrangement joins TRBV28 to TRBJ1-2, with a tentative D call TRBD1 (6 bases). CDR1 and CDR2 from the germline V gene are MDHEN and SYDVKM. The CDR3 runs to 13 residues. Trimming took off 10 bases at V and 4 bases at J, with 16 bases between the two ends. This CDR3 is CATLLGGPYGYTF. CDR3 DNA: TGTGCCACCCTCCTTGGGGGGCCCTATGGCTACACCTTC.

DNA for the CDR3: TGTGCCAGCAACCCCCTCCCGGGACAGTTCTACGAGCAGTACTTC. Its translation is CASNPLPGQFYEQYF. V and J are TRBV6-2 or TRBV6-3 and TRBJ2-7; the match to TRBD1 covers 7 bases. This CDR3 has 15 amino acids. Germline V CDR1 and CDR2: MNHEY, SVGEGT. V lost 7 bases and J lost 3; bases outside the gene matches: 12.

The V call is TRBV20-1, the J call TRBJ2-2, with 11 positions matching TRBD2. Trimming took 6 bases from V and 1 from J; bases not matched to a gene: 4. The CDR3 is 15 residues long. Per germline, CDR1 DFQATT and CDR2 SNEGSKA (reference sequence). CDR3 region: CSARLAGMNTGELFF. CDR3 in DNA: TGCAGTGCCAGACTAGCGGGAATGAACACCGGGGAGCTGTTTTTT.

The chain joins TRBV7-9 to TRBJ2-3; D tentatively reads TRBD1 or TRBD2 (5 bases each). The V end lost 2 bases, the J end lost 1 base, and 7 bases lay between the germline ends. The CDR3 spans 14 residues. The V gene's germline CDR1 is SEHNR and CDR2 FQNEAQ (reference sequence). The CDR3 bases are TGTGCCAGCAGCTTACGGGGACGCACAGATACGCAGTATTTT. Its translation: CASSLRGRTDTQYF.

This clonotype has just a few counts. The chain has TRBV28 and TRBJ2-1; D may be TRBD2 (5 bases). This CDR3 region has 17 residues. Germline loops: CDR1 MDHEN, CDR2 SYDVKM. The V end lost 6 bases, the J end lost 0 bases, and 18 bases lay between the germline ends. The CDR3 loop reads CASSEGGLSSSYNEQFF. DNA for the CDR3: TGTGCCAGCAGCGAGGGTGGGCTTTCCAGCTCCTACAATGAGCAGTTCTTC.

This clonotype was found a few times. This chain connects TRBV7-2 to TRBJ2-7; TRBD2 agrees at 7 bases. This CDR3 contains 17 residues. The germline CDR1 and CDR2 sequences are SGHTA and FQGNSA. With V trimmed by 0 bases and J by 2 bases, 10 bases remained unmatched. In nucleotides, the CDR3 is TGTGCCAGCAGCTTAGCGGGGTCTAGCGGCTCTACCTACGAGCAGTACTTC. Protein sequence: CASSLAGSSGSTYEQYF.

J is TRBJ2-3 and V is TRBV20-1, with TRBD1 identical over 7 bases. CDR3 length: 13 residues. Germline-derived CDR1 and CDR2 are DFQATT and SNEGSKA (reference sequence). V gave up 6 bases and J gave up 3 bases; unmatched junction bases: 6. The CDR3 DNA is TGCAGTGCCACAGGGGTGAGGACAGATACGCAGTATTTT. Its translation is CSATGVRTDTQYF.

This clonotype was recorded at least ten times. The chain uses TRBV20-1 and TRBJ2-7, with a tentative D call TRBD2 (5 bases). The V gene's germline CDR1 is DFQATT and CDR2 SNEGSKA (reference sequence). The CDR3 covers 13 residues. Between the trimmed V and J ends, which lost 3 bases and 6 bases, there was a span of 15 bases. This CDR3 is CSASGPGWGEQYF. For the CDR3, the DNA is TGCAGTGCTAGTGGCCCGGGATGGGGCGAGCAGTACTTC.

V and J are TRBV7-6 and TRBJ1-4; maybe TRBD1 (5 bases). CDR1 SGHVS and CDR2 FNYEAQ come from the germline V gene. V lost 5 bases and J 13 bases, leaving 14 bases between the germline ends. CDR3 length equals 12 residues. The CDR3 bases are TGTGCCAGCAGCATCGCCGACGGGGGACTGTTTTTT. Its translation: CASSIADGGLFF.

The gene calls are TRBV6-5 and TRBJ2-3, with D perhaps matching TRBD1 (6 bases). The CDR3 has 15 residues. Germline V gives CDR1 MNHEY, CDR2 SVGAGI. Between the trimmed V and J ends, which lost 6 bases and 2 bases, there was a span of 15 bases. The CDR3 bases are TGTGCCAGCAGCCCGGACAGCGCTTACACAGATACGCAGTATTTT. This encodes CASSPDSAYTDTQYF.

The chain is built from TRBV28 and TRBJ2-2; 8 bases agree with TRBD1. There are 16 residues in the CDR3. The V and J ends lost 2 bases and 7 bases, in that order; junction bases with no gene match: 9. The germline gives CDR1 MDHEN, CDR2 SYDVKM. CDR3 bases: TGTGCCAGCAGTTTAAGAGGGCAGGGGGCAGGCGGGGAGCTGTTTTTT. It is translated as CASSLRGQGAGGELFF. Based on the CDR3 plus reference TRBV28 and TRBJ2-2, the full variable domain is DVKVTQSSRYLVKRTGEKVFLECVQDMDHENMFWYRQDPGLGLRLIYFSYDVKMKEKGDIPEGYSVSREKKERFSLILESASTNQTSMYLCASSLRGQGAGGELFFGEGSRLTVL.

V and J are TRBV28 and TRBJ2-3; 7 nucleotides align to TRBD2. The CDR3 is 13 amino acids. V trimming: 10 bases; J trimming: 0 bases; junction bases outside the gene matches: 4. Germline-derived CDR1 and CDR2 are MDHEN and SYDVKM. For the CDR3, the DNA is TGTGCCATCGGTAGCGGGAGCACAGATACGCAGTATTTT. Its translation is CAIGSGSTDTQYF.